This T cell receptor beta chain is from a study of T-cell memory formation after mild COVID-19. This clonotype was counted at least ten times. The V segment lost 3 bases and the J segment 7 bases; nucleotides outside the gene matches: 6. This CDR3 has 14 amino acids. It was 5'RACE with constant-segment primers that produced the TCR alpha and TCR beta cDNA libraries, which carried sample barcodes and UMIs. TCRdb itself ran the 5' RACE reads through MiXCR, one entry per CDR3 protein. The sample lists around 500,000 distinct CDR3 sequences; over 15% were seen once. The receptor's source is an adult woman who had mild COVID-19 (a few samples of this study predate the infection). Cell type and time point are not known. Sequencing was performed on PBMCs or a T cell subset sorted from them (not recorded which). V gene TRBV12-3 or TRBV12-4 combines with J gene TRBJ2-7, with TRBD1 matching over 10 bases. CDR3 nucleotide sequence: TGTGCCAGCAGTTTTGGGACAGGGGTAGGGGAGCAGTACTTC. Translating gives CASSFGTGVGEQYF.